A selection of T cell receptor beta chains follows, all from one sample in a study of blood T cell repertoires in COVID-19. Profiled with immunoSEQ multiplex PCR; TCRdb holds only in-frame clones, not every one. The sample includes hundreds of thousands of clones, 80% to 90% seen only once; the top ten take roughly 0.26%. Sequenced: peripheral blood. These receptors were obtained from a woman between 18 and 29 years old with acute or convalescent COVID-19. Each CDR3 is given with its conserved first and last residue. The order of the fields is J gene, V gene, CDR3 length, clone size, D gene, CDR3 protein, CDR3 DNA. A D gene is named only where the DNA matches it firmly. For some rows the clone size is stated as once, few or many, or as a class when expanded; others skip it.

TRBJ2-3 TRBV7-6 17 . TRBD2 CASSDTGLALEGDTQYF TGTGCCAGCAGCGATACCGGACTAGCCCTGGAGGGAGATACGCAGTATTTT
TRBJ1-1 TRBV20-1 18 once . CSASADSGTRYLNTEAFF TGCAGTGCTAGTGCTGACTCCGGGACACGTTATTTGAACACTGAAGCTTTCTTT
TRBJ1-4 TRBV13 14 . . CASSSRGTAEKLFF TGTGCCAGCAGCTCCCGGGGGACCGCTGAAAAACTGTTTTTT
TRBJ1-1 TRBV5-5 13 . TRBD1 CASSLWTGPEAFF TGTGCCAGCAGCTTATGGACAGGGCCCGAAGCTTTCTTT
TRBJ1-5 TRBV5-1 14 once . CASSPGGYNQPQHF TGCGCCAGCAGCCCGGGGGGCTACAATCAGCCCCAGCATTTT
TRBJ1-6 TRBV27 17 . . CASSGFRRGAVDSPLHF TGTGCCAGCAGTGGATTCCGGAGAGGCGCTGTCGATTCACCCCTCCACTTT
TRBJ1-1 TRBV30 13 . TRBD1 CAGTQGGSTEAFF TGTGCCGGAACCCAAGGGGGCTCTACTGAAGCTTTCTTT
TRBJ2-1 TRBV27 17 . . CASSLIFGGQTYNEQFF TGTGCCAGCAGTTTAATATTCGGGGGACAGACCTACAATGAGCAGTTCTTC
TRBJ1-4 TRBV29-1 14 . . CSERGGQLNEKLFF TGCAGCGAGAGAGGTGGACAACTTAATGAAAAACTGTTTTTT
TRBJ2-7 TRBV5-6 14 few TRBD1 CASSLDRGYYEQYF TGTGCCAGCAGCTTGGACAGGGGATACTACGAGCAGTACTTC
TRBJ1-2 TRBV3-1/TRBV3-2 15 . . CASSPPGGLFYGYTF TGTGCCAGCAGCCCCCCCGGGGGGTTGTTTTATGGCTACACCTTC
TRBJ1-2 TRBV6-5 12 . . CASSYRGDGYTF TGTGCCAGCAGTTATCGGGGGGATGGCTACACCTTC
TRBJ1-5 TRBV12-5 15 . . CASGLTLQGNQPQHF TGTGCTAGTGGTTTGACTCTCCAGGGGAATCAGCCCCAGCATTTT
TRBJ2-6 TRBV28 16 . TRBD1 CASSADRSSGANVLTF TGTGCCAGCAGTGCGGACAGGAGCTCTGGGGCCAACGTCCTGACTTTC
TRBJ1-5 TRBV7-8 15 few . CASSSQGGSNQPQHF TGTGCCAGCAGCTCCCAGGGAGGAAGCAATCAGCCCCAGCATTTT
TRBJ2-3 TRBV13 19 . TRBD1 CASSLKAGERTGRRDTQYF TGTGCCAGCAGCTTGAAGGCCGGTGAGCGGACAGGGAGAAGAGATACGCAGTATTTT
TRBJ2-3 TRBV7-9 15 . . CASSPPGGLGDTQYF TGTGCCAGCAGCCCTCCGGGGGGCCTTGGAGATACGCAGTATTTT
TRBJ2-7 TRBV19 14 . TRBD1 CASSYRDRVYEQYF TGTGCCAGTAGTTACCGGGACAGGGTCTACGAGCAGTACTTC
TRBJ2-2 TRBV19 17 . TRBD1 CASSPGQWNSHTGELFF TGTGCCAGTAGTCCGGGACAGTGGAATTCTCACACCGGGGAGCTGTTTTTT
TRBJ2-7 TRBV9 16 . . CASSGGNGGSSYEQYF TGTGCCAGCAGCGGAGGGAATGGGGGGAGCTCCTACGAGCAGTACTTC
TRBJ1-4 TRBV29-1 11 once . CSFAANEKLFF TGCAGCTTCGCAGCTAATGAAAAACTGTTTTTT
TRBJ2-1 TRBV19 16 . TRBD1 CASSKIRDSTYNEQFF TGTGCCAGTAGTAAAATCCGGGACAGCACCTACAATGAGCAGTTCTTC
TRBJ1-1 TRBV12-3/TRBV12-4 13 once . CASTILMNTEAFF TGTGCCAGCACTATACTTATGAACACTGAAGCTTTCTTT
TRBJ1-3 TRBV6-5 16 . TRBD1 CASSSAQGGQRNTIYF TGTGCCAGCAGTTCCGCTCAAGGGGGCCAGAGAAACACCATATATTTT
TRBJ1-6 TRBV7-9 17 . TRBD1 CASSYTGQGDVGSPLHF TGTGCCAGCAGCTACACGGGACAGGGGGACGTAGGGTCACCCCTCCACTTT
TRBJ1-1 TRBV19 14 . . CASSIPVGNTEAFF TGTGCCAGTAGTATCCCCGTCGGTAACACTGAAGCTTTCTTT
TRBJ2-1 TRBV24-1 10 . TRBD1 CATRRTGQFF TGTGCCACCAGAAGGACAGGACAGTTCTTC
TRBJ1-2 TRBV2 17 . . CASSEFVRTTTNYGYTF TGTGCCAGCAGTGAATTCGTGAGGACAACGACTAACTATGGCTACACCTTC
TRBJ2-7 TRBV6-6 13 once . CASSYPYSYEQYF TGTGCCAGCAGTTACCCGTACTCCTACGAGCAGTACTTC
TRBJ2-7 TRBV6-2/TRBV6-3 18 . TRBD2 CASSYSSSGVLLVYEQYF TGTGCCAGCAGTTACTCCTCTAGCGGGGTCCTGCTAGTCTACGAGCAGTACTTC
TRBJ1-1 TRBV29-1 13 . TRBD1 CSGVTGISTEAFF TGCAGCGGAGTGACAGGGATCTCCACTGAAGCTTTCTTT
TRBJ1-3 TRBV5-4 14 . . CASSGPGTRNTIYF TGTGCCAGCAGCGGGCCAGGGACTCGGAACACCATATATTTT
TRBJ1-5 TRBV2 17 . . CASSFGDRKYSNQPQHF TGTGCCAGCAGCTTCGGAGACAGGAAATATAGCAATCAGCCCCAGCATTTT
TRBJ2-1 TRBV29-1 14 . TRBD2 CSVVLAGGYNEQFF TGCAGCGTTGTTCTAGCGGGGGGCTACAATGAGCAGTTCTTC
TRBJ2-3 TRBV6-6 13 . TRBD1 CVASGQGTDTQYF TGTGTCGCCTCGGGACAGGGCACAGATACGCAGTATTTT
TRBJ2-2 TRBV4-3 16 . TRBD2 CASSQDTGGAWGELFF TGCGCCAGCAGCCAAGATACCGGGGGGGCCTGGGGGGAGCTGTTTTTT
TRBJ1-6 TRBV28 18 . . CASSFGGPQSSYNSPLHF TGTGCCAGCAGTTTCGGGGGACCGCAGAGCTCCTATAATTCACCCCTCCACTTT
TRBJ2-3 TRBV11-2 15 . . CASSLVGVIADTQYF TGTGCCAGCAGCTTAGTCGGGGTTATCGCAGATACGCAGTATTTT
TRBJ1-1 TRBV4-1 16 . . CASSPPEAQGFDEAFF TGCGCCAGCAGCCCACCCGAAGCCCAGGGGTTTGATGAAGCTTTCTTT
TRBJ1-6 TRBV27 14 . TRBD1 CASSRDRGNSPLHF TGTGCCAGCAGCCGGGACAGGGGTAATTCACCCCTCCACTTT
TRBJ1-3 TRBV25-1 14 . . CASSETTGMNTIYF TGTGCCAGCAGTGAGACCACAGGGATGAACACCATATATTTT
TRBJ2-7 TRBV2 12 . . CASGGGPYEQYF TGTGCTAGCGGCGGCGGTCCCTACGAGCAGTACTTC
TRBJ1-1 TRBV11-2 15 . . CASSRFGGAGTEAFF TGTGCCAGCAGCCGATTCGGGGGGGCCGGCACTGAAGCTTTCTTT